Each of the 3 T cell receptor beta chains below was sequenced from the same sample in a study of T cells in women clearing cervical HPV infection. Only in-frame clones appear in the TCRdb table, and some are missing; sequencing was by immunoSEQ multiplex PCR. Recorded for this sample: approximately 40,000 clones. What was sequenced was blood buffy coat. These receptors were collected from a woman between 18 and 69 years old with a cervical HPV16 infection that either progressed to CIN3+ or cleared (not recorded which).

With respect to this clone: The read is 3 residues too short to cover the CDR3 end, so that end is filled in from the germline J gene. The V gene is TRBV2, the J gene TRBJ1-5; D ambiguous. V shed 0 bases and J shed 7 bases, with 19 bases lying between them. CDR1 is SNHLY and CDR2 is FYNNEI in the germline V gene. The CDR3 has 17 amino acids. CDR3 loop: CASSEAGDYLLPQPQHF. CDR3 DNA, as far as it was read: TGTGCCAGCAGTGAAGCCGGGGATTATCTCCTTCCCCAGCCC.

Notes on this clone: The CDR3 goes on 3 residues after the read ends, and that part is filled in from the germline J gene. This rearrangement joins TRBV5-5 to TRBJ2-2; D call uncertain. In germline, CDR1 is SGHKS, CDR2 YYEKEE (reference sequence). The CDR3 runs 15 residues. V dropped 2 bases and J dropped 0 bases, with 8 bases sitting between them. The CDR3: CASSLDQANTGELFF. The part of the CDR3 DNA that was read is TGTGCCAGCAGCTTAGACCAGGCGAACACCGGGGAG.

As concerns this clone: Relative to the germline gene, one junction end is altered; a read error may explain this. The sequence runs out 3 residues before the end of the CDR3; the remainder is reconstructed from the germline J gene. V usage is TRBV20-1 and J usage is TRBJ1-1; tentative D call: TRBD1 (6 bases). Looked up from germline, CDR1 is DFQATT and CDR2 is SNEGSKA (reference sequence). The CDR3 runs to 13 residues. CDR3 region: CSASGGANAEAFF. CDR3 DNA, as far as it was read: TGCAGTGCTAGTGGGGGGGCGAACGCTGAA.